These T cell receptor beta chains were read from a single sample in a study of T cell changes during pregnancy in multiple sclerosis. The table came from immunoSEQ multiplex PCR; TCRdb's copy has only in-frame clones and leaves some out. This table holds tens of thousands of clones, 85% to 95% found once. Here the sequenced sample was peripheral blood, taken in the third trimester of pregnancy. The source is a female donor with multiple sclerosis, enrolled in a pregnancy study. Each CDR3 is given with its conserved first and last residue. The order of the fields is V gene, D gene, clone size, J gene, CDR3 DNA, CDR3 protein. A D gene is named only where the DNA matches it firmly. Clone sizes are given selectively: once, few, many, or a class where the clone is expanded.

v_call: TRBV21-1; d_call: NA; clone_size: NA; j_call: TRBJ1-4; cdr3_nt: TGTGCCAGCAGCCCGGGACAGGATTCTAATGAAAAACTGTTTTTT; cdr3_aa: CASSPGQDSNEKLFF
v_call: TRBV6-5; d_call: NA; clone_size: NA; j_call: TRBJ2-1; cdr3_nt: TGTGCCAGCAGTTACTTTTCGGGATACAATGAGCAGTTCTTC; cdr3_aa: CASSYFSGYNEQFF
v_call: TRBV9; d_call: TRBD2; clone_size: NA; j_call: TRBJ2-1; cdr3_nt: TGTGCCAGCAGCGTATCCGGACTAGCGGGAGGAGCGTCCTACAATGAGCAGTTCTTC; cdr3_aa: CASSVSGLAGGASYNEQFF
v_call: TRBV29-1; d_call: NA; clone_size: NA; j_call: TRBJ2-2; cdr3_nt: TGCAGCGTTGAGGCCGTGAACACCGGGGAGCTGTTTTTT; cdr3_aa: CSVEAVNTGELFF
v_call: TRBV5-1; d_call: NA; clone_size: NA; j_call: TRBJ2-7; cdr3_nt: TGCGCCAGCAGCTTGTCACGGTATGACTACGAGCAGTACTTC; cdr3_aa: CASSLSRYDYEQYF
v_call: TRBV27; d_call: NA; clone_size: NA; j_call: TRBJ2-1; cdr3_nt: TGTGCCAGCAGTCCTACCTACAATGAGCAGTTCTTC; cdr3_aa: CASSPTYNEQFF
v_call: TRBV7-9; d_call: TRBD1; clone_size: NA; j_call: TRBJ1-5; cdr3_nt: TGTGCCAGCAGCTTAGGTAGGACAGGGAATCAGCCCCAGCATTTT; cdr3_aa: CASSLGRTGNQPQHF
v_call: TRBV27; d_call: TRBD1; clone_size: NA; j_call: TRBJ1-2; cdr3_nt: TGTGCCAGCAGCGCGGGACAGGGGGTGGAGGGCTACACCTTC; cdr3_aa: CASSAGQGVEGYTF
v_call: TRBV4-3; d_call: TRBD1; clone_size: NA; j_call: TRBJ2-1; cdr3_nt: TGCGCCAGCAGCCAAGATGAGGGACAGAGAGCCAATGAGCAGTTCTTC; cdr3_aa: CASSQDEGQRANEQFF
v_call: TRBV6-5; d_call: TRBD1; clone_size: NA; j_call: TRBJ2-1; cdr3_nt: TGTGCCAGCACTTACTCCGGGACAGGTTACAATGAGCAGTTCTTC; cdr3_aa: CASTYSGTGYNEQFF
v_call: TRBV10-2; d_call: NA; clone_size: NA; j_call: TRBJ2-2; cdr3_nt: TGCGCCAGCAGGGGGGGAAATTGGAACACCGGGGAGCTGTTTTTT; cdr3_aa: CASRGGNWNTGELFF
v_call: TRBV7-6; d_call: TRBD2; clone_size: NA; j_call: TRBJ2-3; cdr3_nt: TGTGCCAGCAGCTCCGGGACTAGCGGGACCACAGATACGCAGTATTTT; cdr3_aa: CASSSGTSGTTDTQYF
v_call: TRBV19; d_call: TRBD2; clone_size: NA; j_call: TRBJ2-3; cdr3_nt: TGTGCCAGTAGTTCCCGGGCTAGCGGGAGGCTAAGCACAGATACGCAGTATTTT; cdr3_aa: CASSSRASGRLSTDTQYF
v_call: TRBV27; d_call: TRBD2; clone_size: NA; j_call: TRBJ2-1; cdr3_nt: TGTGCCAGCAGCACTAGCGGCTCCTACAATGAGCAGTTCTTC; cdr3_aa: CASSTSGSYNEQFF
v_call: TRBV4-3; d_call: TRBD2; clone_size: NA; j_call: TRBJ2-5; cdr3_nt: TGCGCCAGCAGCCCCCGACTAGCGGAGATACAAGAGACCCAGTACTTC; cdr3_aa: CASSPRLAEIQETQYF
v_call: TRBV15; d_call: NA; clone_size: NA; j_call: TRBJ2-1; cdr3_nt: TGTGCCACCAGCAGAGATAAGGCCGGGACTGCCCAGTACAATGAGCAGTTCTTC; cdr3_aa: CATSRDKAGTAQYNEQFF
v_call: TRBV7-2; d_call: TRBD2; clone_size: NA; j_call: TRBJ2-7; cdr3_nt: TGTGCCAGCAGCCGAGCCCGCCCTCGGACTAGCGGCCCCTACGAGCAGTACTTC; cdr3_aa: CASSRARPRTSGPYEQYF
v_call: TRBV9; d_call: TRBD2; clone_size: NA; j_call: TRBJ2-3; cdr3_nt: TGTGCCAGCAGCGTAGATACCGCGGGAGGCCTTACGGATACGCAGTATTTT; cdr3_aa: CASSVDTAGGLTDTQYF
v_call: TRBV11-3; d_call: TRBD1; clone_size: NA; j_call: TRBJ2-7; cdr3_nt: TGTGCCAGCGGGATGACAGGGGTCTACGAGCAGTACTTC; cdr3_aa: CASGMTGVYEQYF
v_call: TRBV9; d_call: TRBD1; clone_size: once; j_call: TRBJ2-3; cdr3_nt: TGTGCCAGCAGCGTGGGACAGGGGAATACGCAGTATTTT; cdr3_aa: CASSVGQGNTQYF
v_call: TRBV6-6; d_call: TRBD2; clone_size: NA; j_call: TRBJ2-5; cdr3_nt: TGTGCCAGCACCGGGACTAGCCGAGAGACCCAGTACTTC; cdr3_aa: CASTGTSRETQYF
v_call: TRBV25-1; d_call: TRBD2; clone_size: NA; j_call: TRBJ2-7; cdr3_nt: TGTGCCAGCAGTGCTACGGGACTACCGGGATCCTACGAGCAGTACTTC; cdr3_aa: CASSATGLPGSYEQYF
v_call: TRBV6-4; d_call: NA; clone_size: NA; j_call: TRBJ2-3; cdr3_nt: TGTGCCAGCCCAGGTAGGGATACGCAGTATTTT; cdr3_aa: CASPGRDTQYF
v_call: TRBV14; d_call: NA; clone_size: NA; j_call: TRBJ2-1; cdr3_nt: TGTGCCAGCAGCCAGGGAGTAGGGTCAAGGCAGTTCTTC; cdr3_aa: CASSQGVGSRQFF
v_call: TRBV4-2; d_call: NA; clone_size: NA; j_call: TRBJ2-2; cdr3_nt: TGTGCCAGCAGCCAAGATCAAATCAGGGGCACGAACACCGGGGAGCTGTTTTTT; cdr3_aa: CASSQDQIRGTNTGELFF
v_call: TRBV4-1; d_call: TRBD2; clone_size: once; j_call: TRBJ2-1; cdr3_nt: TGCGCCAGCAGCCAAGATAGTGCTAGCGGATACAATGAGCAGTTCTTC; cdr3_aa: CASSQDSASGYNEQFF
v_call: TRBV7-2; d_call: TRBD1; clone_size: NA; j_call: TRBJ1-1; cdr3_nt: TGTGCCAGCAGCTTGGGGACAGGGTTTAGCACTGAAGCTTTCTTT; cdr3_aa: CASSLGTGFSTEAFF